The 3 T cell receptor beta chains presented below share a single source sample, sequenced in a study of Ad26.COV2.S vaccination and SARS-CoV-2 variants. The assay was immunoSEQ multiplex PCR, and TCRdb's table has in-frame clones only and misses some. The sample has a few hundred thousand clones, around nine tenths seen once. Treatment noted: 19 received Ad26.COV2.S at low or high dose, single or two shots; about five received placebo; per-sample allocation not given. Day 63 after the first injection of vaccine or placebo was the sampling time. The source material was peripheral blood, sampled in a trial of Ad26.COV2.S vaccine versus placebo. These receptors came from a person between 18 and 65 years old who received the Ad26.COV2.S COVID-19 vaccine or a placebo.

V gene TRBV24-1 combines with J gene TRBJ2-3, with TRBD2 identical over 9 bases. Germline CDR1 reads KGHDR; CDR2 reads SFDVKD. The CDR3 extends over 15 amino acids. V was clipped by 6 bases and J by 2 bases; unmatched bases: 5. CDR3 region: CATSSGGGATDTQYF. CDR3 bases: TGTGCCACCAGTTCGGGCGGGGGGGCCACAGATACGCAGTATTTT.

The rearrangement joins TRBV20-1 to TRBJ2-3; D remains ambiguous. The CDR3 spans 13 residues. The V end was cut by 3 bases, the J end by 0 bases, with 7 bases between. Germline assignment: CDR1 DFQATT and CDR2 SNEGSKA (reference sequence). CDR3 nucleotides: TGCAGTGCTAGTAGCAGGAGCACAGATACGCAGTATTTT. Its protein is CSASSRSTDTQYF.

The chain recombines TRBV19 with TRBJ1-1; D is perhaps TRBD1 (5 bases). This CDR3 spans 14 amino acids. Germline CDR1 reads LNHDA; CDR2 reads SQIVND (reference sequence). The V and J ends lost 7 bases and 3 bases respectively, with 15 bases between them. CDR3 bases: TGTGCCAGTAAACTAAAGGGGTGGGACACTGAAGCTTTCTTT. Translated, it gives CASKLKGWDTEAFF.